This note documents a single TCR beta chain sequence. Its antigen is still unknown. The record originates from a study of post-analysis software for immune sequencing data. Study-level information: Recorded subtypes: relapsing-remitting, secondary progressive, progressive-relapsing; some patients unannotated. Notes on the study in general: For normalized Chao1 diversity, multiple sclerosis patients scored significantly lower than controls did. Co-batched samples clustered tightly together by F measure. Among 5 or 6 TRBV segments more frequent in patients than controls were TRBV5-6, TRBV5-1 and TRBV20-1.

The library was made from cDNA and included unique molecular identifiers. cDNA molecules numbering about half a million came from roughly 1 to 10 million T cells. Using its own MiXCR run on the PCR reads, TCRdb lists one record per CDR3 protein. The data show hundreds of thousands of distinct CDR3 sequences, 40% to 55% seen once. CDR3 length equals 13 residues. The V end lost 7 bases, the J end lost 3 bases, and 12 bases lay between the germline ends. From germline, CDR1 is MDHEN and CDR2 SYDVKM. The chain carries TRBV28 and TRBJ2-5; a possible D gene is TRBD2 (5 bases). This TCR came from a girl aged 10 to 17 with multiple sclerosis. The sample was blood. CDR3 amino acids: CASTPGVEETQYF. Written as DNA, the CDR3 is TGTGCCAGCACCCCCGGGGTCGAAGAGACCCAGTACTTC. The variable domain in full, with the rest retrieved from reference TRBV28 and TRBJ2-5, is DVKVTQSSRYLVKRTGEKVFLECVQDMDHENMFWYRQDPGLGLRLIYFSYDVKMKEKGDIPEGYSVSREKKERFSLILESASTNQTSMYLCASTPGVEETQYFGPGTRLLVL.